These 13 T cell receptor beta chains were all obtained from the same sample, sequenced in a study of cytomegalovirus exposure and HLA in healthy donors. The PCR contained 60 Vbeta and 13 Jbeta primers. The data were produced by immunoSEQ multiplex PCR, yet TCRdb's version contains in-frame clones alone and is incomplete. The table lists about 200,000 clones, 75% to 85% of them singletons, with around an eighth in the top ten. The sequenced sample consisted of PBMCs. The origin of the receptors is a young woman in good health and CMV-seropositive.

V is TRBV5-1 and J is TRBJ1-6; D gene uncertain. Germline V gene sequence: CDR1 SGHRS, CDR2 YFSETQ. The length of the CDR3 is 15 residues. V lost 1 base and J lost 7, with 12 bases in between. CDR3 sequence: CASSLLEPRNSPLHF. The CDR3 nucleotides read TGCGCCAGCAGCTTGTTGGAACCCAGGAATTCACCCCTCCACTTT. The full variable domain, in which reference TRBV5-1 and TRBJ1-6 provide the parts outside the CDR3, is KAGVTQTPRYLIKTRGQQVTLSCSPISGHRSVSWYQQTPGQGLQFLFEYFSETQRNKGNFPGRFSGRQFSNSRSEMNVSTLELGDSALYLCASSLLEPRNSPLHFGNGTRLTVT.

This chain joins TRBV2 and TRBJ2-7; D might be TRBD2 (6 bases). CDR1 and CDR2 (germline): SNHLY, FYNNEI. The CDR3 covers 13 residues. V lost 4 bases to trimming and J lost 4 bases, with 11 bases between them. Here the CDR3 reads CASSALAQYEQYF. CDR3 nucleotides: TGTGCCAGCAGTGCCCTAGCGCAGTACGAGCAGTACTTC.

The V and J genes are TRBV30 and TRBJ1-4; D gene unclear. Germline lookup yields CDR1 GTSNPN and CDR2 SVGIG (reference sequence). The ends were cut back, 6 bases at V and 4 bases at J, with 9 bases in the middle. The CDR3 sequence is 12 residues long. CDR3 nucleotide sequence: TGTGCCTGCAGACATTTTAATGAAAAACTGTTTTTT. This translates into CACRHFNEKLFF.

The chain uses TRBV7-9 and TRBJ2-3; tentatively, D is TRBD1 (6 bases). Germline lookup yields CDR1 SEHNR and CDR2 FQNEAQ (reference sequence). V was pared by 4 bases and J by 2 bases, with 13 bases between. The CDR3 extends over 15 amino acids. The CDR3 spells CASSSTTGLTDTQYF. CDR3 in DNA: TGTGCCAGCAGCTCGACGACAGGACTCACAGATACGCAGTATTTT.

This chain joins TRBV28 and TRBJ2-6; D is possibly TRBD1 (6 bases). Trimming took off 10 bases at V and 0 bases at J, with 19 bases between the two ends. Per the germline V gene, CDR1 is MDHEN and CDR2 is SYDVKM. This CDR3 has 17 residues. CDR3 protein: CATATGESNSGANVLTF. The CDR3 bases are TGTGCCACCGCGACAGGTGAAAGCAACTCTGGGGCCAACGTCCTGACTTTC.

This clone came up once. This chain joins TRBV19 and TRBJ1-5; possibly TRBD1 for D (6 bases). V shed 5 bases and J shed 0 bases, with 20 bases lying between them. Germline CDR1 reads LNHDA; CDR2 reads SQIVND (reference sequence). The length of the CDR3 is 18 residues. CDR3 sequence reads: CASSVVPARTVSNQPQHF. CDR3 bases: TGTGCCAGTAGTGTCGTCCCGGCACGGACAGTTAGCAATCAGCCCCAGCATTTT. Drawing the rest from reference TRBV19 and TRBJ1-5, the complete variable domain is DGGITQSPKYLFRKEGQNVTLSCEQNLNHDAMYWYRQDPGQGLRLIYYSQIVNDFQKGDIAEGYSVSREKKESFPLTVTSAQKNPTAFYLCASSVVPARTVSNQPQHFGDGTRLSIL.

Comments on this clone: Other DNA variants within this sample encode the same CDR3. The rearrangement links TRBV19 to TRBJ1-5; 7 nucleotides line up with TRBD1. Germline CDR1 and CDR2: LNHDA and SQIVND (reference sequence). This CDR3 has 15 residues. J was trimmed by 0 bases and V by 4 bases; bases with no gene match: 3. The CDR3: CASSRQGDSNQPQHF. The CDR3 nucleotides are TGTGCCAGTAGTAGACAGGGTGATAGCAATCAGCCCCAGCATTTT.

This clone was counted once. The V call is TRBV28, the J call TRBJ1-1; 9 bases match TRBD1. V lost 6 bases and J lost 1; bases outside the gene matches: 0. The germline V gene has CDR1 MDHEN and CDR2 SYDVKM. CDR3 length: 13 residues. This CDR3 reads CASRGQGNTEAFF. CDR3 nucleotides: TGTGCCAGCAGGGGACAGGGGAACACTGAAGCTTTCTTT.

The chain recombines TRBV11-2 with TRBJ2-3; weak D call: TRBD1 (6 bases). This CDR3 region has 14 residues. V was trimmed by 1 base and J by 7 bases, leaving 12 bases between them. Germline values: CDR1 SGHAT, CDR2 FQNNGV. The CDR3 bases are TGTGCCAGCAGCTTAGTGGCTGGGGACAATACGCAGTATTTT. It yields the protein CASSLVAGDNTQYF. The full variable domain, completed using reference TRBV11-2 and TRBJ2-3, is EAGVAQSPRYKIIEKRQSVAFWCNPISGHATLYWYQQILGQGPKLLIQFQNNGVVDDSQLPKDRFSAERLKGVDSTLKIQPAKLEDSAVYLCASSLVAGDNTQYFGPGTRLTVL.

This clone was seen a handful of times. The J gene is TRBJ1-1, the V gene TRBV6-4; tentatively, D is TRBD1 (5 bases). The V end was cut by 0 bases, the J end by 7 bases, with 9 bases between. CDR1 and CDR2 from the germline V gene are MRHNA and SNTAGT. This CDR3 is 13 amino acids long. The CDR3 DNA is TGTGCCAGCAGTGACTCGGGGAGGGGTGAAGCTTTCTTT. This translates into CASSDSGRGEAFF.

Of note for this clone: An end of the junction differs from the germline gene, which may be a read error. The chain links TRBV7-9 to TRBJ2-7, with D hard to call. This CDR3 has 11 residues. Looked up from germline, CDR1 is SEHNR and CDR2 is FQNEAQ (reference sequence). CDR3 in amino acids: CSSSLFREQYF. CDR3 in DNA: TGTTCCAGCAGCTTATTCCGCGAGCAGTACTTC.

The V gene is TRBV6-1, the J gene TRBJ1-6; the match to TRBD1 covers 7 bases. CDR3 length equals 15 residues. Germline trimming cut 6 bases from V and 8 bases from J; bases unmatched to any gene: 10. Germline loops: CDR1 MNHNS, CDR2 SASEGT. DNA of the CDR3: TGTGCCAGCAGCATAGACAGGGCTATGGATTCACCCCTCCACTTT. Translated, it gives CASSIDRAMDSPLHF.

The chain has TRBV11-2 and TRBJ1-1, with 7 bases that match TRBD1. The junction had 8 bases not matched to a gene; V was cut back by 2 bases and J by 11 bases. CDR1 and CDR2 (germline): SGHAT, FQNNGV. The CDR3 covers 13 residues. Here the CDR3 reads CASSLFYRGGAFF. The CDR3 DNA is TGTGCCAGCAGCTTATTTTACAGGGGTGGGGCTTTCTTT.